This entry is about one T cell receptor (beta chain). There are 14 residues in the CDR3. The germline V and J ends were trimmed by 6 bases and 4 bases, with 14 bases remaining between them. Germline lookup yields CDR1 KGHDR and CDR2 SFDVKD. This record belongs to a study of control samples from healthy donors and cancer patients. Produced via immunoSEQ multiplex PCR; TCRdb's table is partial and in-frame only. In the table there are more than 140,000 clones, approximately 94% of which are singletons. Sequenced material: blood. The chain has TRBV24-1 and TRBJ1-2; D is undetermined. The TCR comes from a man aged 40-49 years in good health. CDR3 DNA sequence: TGTGCCACCAGTCCAGAACGATACTCCTATGGCTACACCTTC. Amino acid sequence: CATSPERYSYGYTF.